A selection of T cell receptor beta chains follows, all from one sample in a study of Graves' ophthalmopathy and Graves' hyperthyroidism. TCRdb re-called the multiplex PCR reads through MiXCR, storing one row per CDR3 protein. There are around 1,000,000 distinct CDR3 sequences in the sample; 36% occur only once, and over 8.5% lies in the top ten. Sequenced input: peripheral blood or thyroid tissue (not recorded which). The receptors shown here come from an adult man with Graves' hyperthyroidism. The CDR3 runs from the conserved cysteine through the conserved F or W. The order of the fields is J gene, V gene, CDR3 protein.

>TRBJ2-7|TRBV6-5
CASMKQGSEQYF
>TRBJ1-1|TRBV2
CATSVGNTEAFF
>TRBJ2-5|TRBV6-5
CASTNWAAQKETQYF
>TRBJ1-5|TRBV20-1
CSARPTGDRGQPQHF
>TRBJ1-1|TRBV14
CASSQDPPNLGFVFF
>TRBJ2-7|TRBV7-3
CASSPPGQRHEQYF
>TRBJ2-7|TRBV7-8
CASSPKTEQYF
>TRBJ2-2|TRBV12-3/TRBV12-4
CASQRDLRGGELFF
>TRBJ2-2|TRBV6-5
CASSYSGVGTGELFF
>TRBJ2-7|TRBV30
CAWSRDEQYF